This entry lists 20 T cell receptor beta chains sequenced from one sample in a study of shared clonotypes between healthy human individuals. Generated by immunoSEQ multiplex PCR, the TCRdb table keeps only in-frame clones and is missing some. The table shows 700,000 or so clones, with 60% to 80% occurring only once. Input material: memory CD4+ T cells sorted from blood. Subset described: CD45RA-negative fraction. The receptor set was obtained from a woman under 40 in good health.

V is TRBV28 and J is TRBJ2-3, with D possibly TRBD2 on 7 matching bases. The CDR3 extends over 17 amino acids. Germline assignment: CDR1 MDHEN and CDR2 SYDVKM. V was pared by 6 bases and J by 1 base, with 20 bases between. CDR3 nucleotides: TGTGCCAGCAGCAGTGGGGGGCTAGCGGTCGGCACAGATACGCAGTATTTT. Translated: CASSSGGLAVGTDTQYF.

The rearrangement uses TRBV29-1 and TRBJ2-5; 11 bases are a match to TRBD2. Germline trimming cut 7 bases from V and 3 bases from J; bases unmatched to any gene: 4. Germline assignment: CDR1 SQVTM and CDR2 ANQGSEA. The CDR3 loop spans 13 amino acids. The CDR3 nucleotides read TGCAGCGGAACTAGCGGGAGTGAAGAGACCCAGTACTTC. It encodes CSGTSGSEETQYF.

The V gene is TRBV4-1, the J gene TRBJ1-1; 7 bases fit TRBD1. This CDR3 is 15 amino acids long. Germline-derived CDR1 and CDR2 are MGHRA and YSYEKL. V was pared by 4 bases and J by 5 bases, with 10 bases of the junction left unmatched. The CDR3 spells CASSRETGIRTEAFF. As DNA, the CDR3 is TGCGCCAGCAGCCGAGAGACAGGGATCAGAACTGAAGCTTTCTTT.

The chain is built from TRBV19 and TRBJ2-5; possibly TRBD2 for D (5 bases). The V end lost 6 bases, the J end lost 5 bases, and 10 bases lay between the germline ends. Germline V gene data show CDR1 as LNHDA and CDR2 as SQIVND (reference sequence). This CDR3 contains 12 residues. The DNA for the CDR3 is TGTGCCAGTAGCGGGGTGAAGGAGACCCAGTACTTC. Translation: CASSGVKETQYF.

This CDR3 is CASSPYGSPRETQYF. For the CDR3, the DNA is TGTGCCAGCAGCCCTTATGGGAGCCCAAGAGAGACCCAGTACTTC. This chain uses TRBV6-5 with TRBJ2-5, with D possibly matching TRBD2 (5 bases). The V gene's germline CDR1 is MNHEY and CDR2 SVGAGI. This CDR3 spans 15 amino acids. The V end was cut by 6 bases, the J end by 4 bases, with 18 bases between.

As concerns this clone: Other DNA sequences in this specimen translate into the identical CDR3. The V gene is TRBV13, the J gene TRBJ2-1, with 12 bases lining up with TRBD2. V lost 0 bases, J lost 4 bases, and 1 base stayed unmatched. The CDR3 is 16 amino acids. From germline, CDR1 is PRHDT and CDR2 FYEKMQ (reference sequence). The CDR3 DNA follows: TGTGCCAGCAGCTTAGGGACTAGCGGGAGTTACAATGAGCAGTTCTTC. Translation: CASSLGTSGSYNEQFF.

This chain joins TRBV18 and TRBJ2-7, with 7 bases fitting TRBD2. Looked up from germline, CDR1 is KGHSH and CDR2 is LQKENI. Unmatched junction bases numbered 9, after V lost 6 bases and J lost 7 bases. This CDR3 spans 13 amino acids. In DNA form, the CDR3 reads TGTGCCAGCTCCCGGACTAGTGGATGGGAGCAGTACTTC. This encodes CASSRTSGWEQYF. Full variable domain (rest looked up from reference TRBV18 and TRBJ2-7): NAGVMQNPRHLVRRRGQEARLRCSPMKGHSHVYWYRQLPEEGLKFMVYLQKENIIDESGMPKERFSAEFPKEGPSILRIQQVVRGDSAAYFCASSRTSGWEQYFGPGTRLTVT.

In the case of this clone: At the DNA level, this CDR3 is encoded by other sequences in the same sample as well. CDR3 residues: CASSPRSDYEQYF. For the CDR3, the DNA is TGTGCCAGCTCACCAAGGTCAGACTACGAGCAGTACTTC. The genes are TRBV18 and TRBJ2-7; unclear D gene. CDR1 is KGHSH and CDR2 is LQKENI in the germline V gene. The CDR3 loop spans 13 amino acids. The V and J ends lost 2 bases and 3 bases respectively, with 8 bases between them.

A note on this clone: A read error may be the cause here, since a much bigger clone is one base away. Different DNA sequences within this sample yield the same CDR3. This chain links TRBV6-1 with TRBJ2-7, with 9 positions matching TRBD1. Germline assignment: CDR1 MNHNS and CDR2 SASEGT. Unmatched junction bases numbered 5, after V lost 7 bases and J lost 4 bases. The CDR3 sequence is 13 residues long. The CDR3 here is CASIPDRGYEQYF. The CDR3 DNA is TGTGCCAGCATCCCGGACAGGGGTTACGAGCAGTACTTC.

The chain uses TRBV28 and TRBJ2-7; TRBD2 might be the D (7 bases). The germline V gene has CDR1 MDHEN and CDR2 SYDVKM. The CDR3 length is 16 residues. V lost 2 bases, J lost 1 base, and 15 bases lay in between. This chain's CDR3 is CASSLGGARLSYEQYF. The DNA for the CDR3 is TGTGCCAGCAGTTTAGGGGGGGCGCGATTATCCTACGAGCAGTACTTC.

The chain joins TRBV4-2 to TRBJ2-3; 13 nucleotides match TRBD2. The length of the CDR3 is 19 residues. Trimming cost V 3 bases and J 4 bases; bases outside gene matches: 13. CDR1 and CDR2 (germline): LGHNA, YNFKEQ. This CDR3 reads CASSQAGLAGDGGADTQYF. DNA for the CDR3: TGTGCCAGCAGCCAGGCAGGACTAGCGGGAGATGGGGGCGCAGATACGCAGTATTTT.

The V and J genes are TRBV4-1 and TRBJ2-3, with 13 bases lining up with TRBD2. The V segment lost 2 bases and the J segment 6 bases; nucleotides outside the gene matches: 2. Germline V gives CDR1 MGHRA, CDR2 YSYEKL. The CDR3 runs to 15 residues. CDR3 in DNA: TGCGCCAGCAGCCAACTGACTAGCGGGAGGGATACGCAGTATTTT. It specifies CASSQLTSGRDTQYF.

The genes are TRBV28 and TRBJ2-1; D gene uncertain. Deletions cut 0 bases from V and 1 base from J, with 4 bases between. Germline V gene data show CDR1 as MDHEN and CDR2 as SYDVKM. The CDR3 sequence is 14 residues long. CDR3 sequence reads: CASSLWSSYNEQFF. The CDR3 DNA follows: TGTGCCAGCAGTTTATGGAGTTCCTACAATGAGCAGTTCTTC. Full variable domain (outside the CDR3, taken from reference TRBV28 and TRBJ2-1): DVKVTQSSRYLVKRTGEKVFLECVQDMDHENMFWYRQDPGLGLRLIYFSYDVKMKEKGDIPEGYSVSREKKERFSLILESASTNQTSMYLCASSLWSSYNEQFFGPGTRLTVL.

The J gene is TRBJ1-1, the V gene TRBV10-3; 7 bases align to TRBD1. The CDR3 runs to 12 residues. V trimming: 8 bases; J trimming: 5 bases; junction bases outside the gene matches: 5. Germline loops: CDR1 ENHRY, CDR2 SYGVKD. CDR3 region: CAISAGGTEAFF. CDR3 coding DNA: TGTGCCATCTCTGCAGGGGGGACTGAAGCTTTCTTT.

The chain joins TRBV4-2 to TRBJ1-5, with no clear D. There are 18 residues in the CDR3. The V end was cut by 4 bases, the J end by 0 bases, with 19 bases between. Germline values: CDR1 LGHNA, CDR2 YNFKEQ. Written as DNA, the CDR3 is TGTGCCAGCAGCCTCCTGCTTGTGACTGACAATAGCAATCAGCCCCAGCATTTT. Amino acid sequence: CASSLLLVTDNSNQPQHF.

This clone was seen more than once but under ten times. The chain joins TRBV11-3 to TRBJ2-5; TRBD1 or TRBD2 may be the D gene (5 bases each). CDR3 length: 16 amino acids. Germline V CDR1 and CDR2: SGHNT, YENEEA. V lost 1 base, J lost 1 base, and 13 bases lay in between. This CDR3 is CASSLGLVGTQETQYF. DNA of the CDR3: TGTGCCAGCAGCTTAGGCCTGGTCGGGACCCAAGAGACCCAGTACTTC.

The chain joins TRBV19 to TRBJ2-1; D not certain. Germline lookup yields CDR1 LNHDA and CDR2 SQIVND (reference sequence). The V gene lost 4 bases and the J gene lost 7 bases, with 5 bases spanning the gap. The CDR3 has 11 residues. CDR3 in DNA: TGTGCCAGTAGTAGGTTAAATGAGCAGTTCTTC. Translating it yields CASSRLNEQFF.

CDR3 sequence (DNA): TGTGCCAGCAGCTTAGCAGGGGCCCTAAAGGGGACAGATACGCAGTATTTT. It encodes CASSLAGALKGTDTQYF. This chain uses TRBV11-3 with TRBJ2-3; possibly TRBD1 for D (6 bases). Germline CDR1 and CDR2: SGHNT and YENEEA. The V end lost 1 base, the J end lost 3 bases, and 17 bases lay between the germline ends. CDR3 size: 17 residues.

The chain carries TRBV11-2 and TRBJ1-1; a weak D match, TRBD1 (6 bases). CDR3 size: 15 residues. Germline V gene data show CDR1 as SGHAT and CDR2 as FQNNGV. V was cut by 5 bases and J by 11 bases, with 24 bases left in between. The CDR3 DNA reads TGTGCCAGCAGCCTAAACAGGGAAACGACGGCGAGGGCTTTCTTT. This encodes CASSLNRETTARAFF.

V and J are TRBV27 and TRBJ1-5, with 10 nucleotides matching TRBD1. The germline V gene has CDR1 MNHEY and CDR2 SMNVEV (reference sequence). This CDR3 has 16 residues. The junction had 9 bases not matched to a gene; V was cut back by 6 bases and J by 4 bases. CDR3: CASRRKPGQGNQPQHF. The DNA for the CDR3 is TGTGCCAGCAGACGAAAGCCGGGACAGGGGAATCAGCCCCAGCATTTT.